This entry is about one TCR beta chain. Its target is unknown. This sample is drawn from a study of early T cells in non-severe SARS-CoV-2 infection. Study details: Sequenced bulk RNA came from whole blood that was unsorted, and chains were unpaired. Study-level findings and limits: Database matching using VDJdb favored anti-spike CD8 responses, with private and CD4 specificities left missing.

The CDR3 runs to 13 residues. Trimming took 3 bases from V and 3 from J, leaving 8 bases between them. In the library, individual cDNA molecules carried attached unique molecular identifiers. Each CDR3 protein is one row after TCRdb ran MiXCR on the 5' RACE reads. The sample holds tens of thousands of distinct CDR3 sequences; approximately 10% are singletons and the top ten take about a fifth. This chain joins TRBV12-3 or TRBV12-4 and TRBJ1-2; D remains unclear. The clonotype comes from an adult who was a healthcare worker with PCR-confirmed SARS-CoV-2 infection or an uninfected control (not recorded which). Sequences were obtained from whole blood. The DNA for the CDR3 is TGTGCCAGCAGTTTCCGGGAGGACTATGGCTACACCTTC. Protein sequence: CASSFREDYGYTF.